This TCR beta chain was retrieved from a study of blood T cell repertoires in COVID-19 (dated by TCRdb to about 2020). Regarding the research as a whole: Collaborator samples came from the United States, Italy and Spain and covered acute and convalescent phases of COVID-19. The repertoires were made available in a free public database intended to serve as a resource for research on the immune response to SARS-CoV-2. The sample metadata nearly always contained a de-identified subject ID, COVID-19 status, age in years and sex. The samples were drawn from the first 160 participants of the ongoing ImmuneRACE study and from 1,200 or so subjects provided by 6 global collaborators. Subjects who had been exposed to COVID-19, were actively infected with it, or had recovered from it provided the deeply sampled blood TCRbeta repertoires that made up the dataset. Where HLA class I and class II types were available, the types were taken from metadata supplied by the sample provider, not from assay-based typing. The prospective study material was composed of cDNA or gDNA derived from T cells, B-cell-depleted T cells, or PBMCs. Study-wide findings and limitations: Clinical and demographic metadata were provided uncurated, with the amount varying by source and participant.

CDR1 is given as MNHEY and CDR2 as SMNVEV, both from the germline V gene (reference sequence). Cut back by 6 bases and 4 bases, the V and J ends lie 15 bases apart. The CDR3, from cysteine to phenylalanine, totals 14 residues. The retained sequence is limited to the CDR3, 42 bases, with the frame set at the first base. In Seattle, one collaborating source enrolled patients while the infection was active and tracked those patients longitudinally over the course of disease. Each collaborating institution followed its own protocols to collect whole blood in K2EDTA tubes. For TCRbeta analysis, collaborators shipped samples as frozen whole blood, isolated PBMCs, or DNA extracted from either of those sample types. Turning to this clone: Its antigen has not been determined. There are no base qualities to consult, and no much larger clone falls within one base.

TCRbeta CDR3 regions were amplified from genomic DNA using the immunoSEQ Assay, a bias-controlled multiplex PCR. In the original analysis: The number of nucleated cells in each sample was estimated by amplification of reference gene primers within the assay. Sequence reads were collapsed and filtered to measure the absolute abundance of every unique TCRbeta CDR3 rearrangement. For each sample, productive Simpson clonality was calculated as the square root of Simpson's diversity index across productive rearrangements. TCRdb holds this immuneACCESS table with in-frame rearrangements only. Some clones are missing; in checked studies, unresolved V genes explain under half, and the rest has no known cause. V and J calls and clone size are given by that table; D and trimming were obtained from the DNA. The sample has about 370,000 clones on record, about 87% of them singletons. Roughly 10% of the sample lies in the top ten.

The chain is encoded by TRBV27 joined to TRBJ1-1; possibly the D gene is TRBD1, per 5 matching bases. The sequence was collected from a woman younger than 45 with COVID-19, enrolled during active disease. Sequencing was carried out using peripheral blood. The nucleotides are TGTGCCAGCAGCACTGGACAAACGGTCACTGAAGCTTTCTTT. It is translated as CASSTGQTVTEAFF.